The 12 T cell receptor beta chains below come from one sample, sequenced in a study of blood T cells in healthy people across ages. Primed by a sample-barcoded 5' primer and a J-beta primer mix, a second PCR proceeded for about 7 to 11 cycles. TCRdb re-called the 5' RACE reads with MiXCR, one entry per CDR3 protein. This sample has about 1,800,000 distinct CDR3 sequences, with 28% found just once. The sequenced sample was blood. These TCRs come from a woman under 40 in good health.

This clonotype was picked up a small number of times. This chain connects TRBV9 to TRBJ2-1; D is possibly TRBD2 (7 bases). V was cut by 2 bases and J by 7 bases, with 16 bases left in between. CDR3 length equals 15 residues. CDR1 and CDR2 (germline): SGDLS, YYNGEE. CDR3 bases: TGTGCCAGCAGCGTTACGGGGGGCGTGGTGAATGAGCAGTTCTTC. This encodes CASSVTGGVVNEQFF. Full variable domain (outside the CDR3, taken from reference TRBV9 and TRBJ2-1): DSGVTQTPKHLITATGQRVTLRCSPRSGDLSVYWYQQSLDQGLQFLIQYYNGEERAKGNILERFSAQQFPDLHSELNLSSLELGDSALYFCASSVTGGVVNEQFFGPGTRLTVL.

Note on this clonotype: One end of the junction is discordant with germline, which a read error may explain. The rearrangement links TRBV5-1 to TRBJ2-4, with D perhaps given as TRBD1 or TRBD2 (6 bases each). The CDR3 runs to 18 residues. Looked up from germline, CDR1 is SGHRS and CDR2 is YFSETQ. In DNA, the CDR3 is TGCGCCAGCAGCTACATACCACCGGGACAACTAGCCGAAAACATTCAGTACTTC. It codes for CASSYIPPGQLAENIQYF.

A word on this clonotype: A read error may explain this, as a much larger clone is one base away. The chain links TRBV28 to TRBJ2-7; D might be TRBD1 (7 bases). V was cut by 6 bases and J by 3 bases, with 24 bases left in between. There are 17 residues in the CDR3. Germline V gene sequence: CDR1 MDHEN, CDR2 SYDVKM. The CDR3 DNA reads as TGTGCCAGCAGCTCGGGGACAGCGGGCATTTCGCGCTACGAGCAGTACTTC. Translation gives CASSSGTAGISRYEQYF.

The CDR3 protein is CATSRDVSGNTIYF. The CDR3 DNA follows: TGTGCCACCAGCAGAGATGTCTCTGGAAACACCATATATTTT. The rearrangement joins TRBV15 to TRBJ1-3, with D uncertain. Germline V CDR1 and CDR2: LNHNV, YYDKDF (reference sequence). The CDR3 length is 14 residues. Trimming shortened V by 0 bases and J by 0 bases, and 3 bases separated the two germline ends.

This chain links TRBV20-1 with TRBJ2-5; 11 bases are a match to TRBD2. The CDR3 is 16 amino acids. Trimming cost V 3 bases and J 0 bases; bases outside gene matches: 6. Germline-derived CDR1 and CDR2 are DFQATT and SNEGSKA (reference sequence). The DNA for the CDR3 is TGCAGTGCTAGTCCCGGGACTAGCGGCTACCAAGAGACCCAGTACTTC. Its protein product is CSASPGTSGYQETQYF.

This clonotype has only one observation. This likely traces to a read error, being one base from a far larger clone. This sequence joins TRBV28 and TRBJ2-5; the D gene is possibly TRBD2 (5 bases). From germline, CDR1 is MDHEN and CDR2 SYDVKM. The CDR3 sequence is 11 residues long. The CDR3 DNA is TGTGCCAGCACCCGGGGAGAGGCCCAGTACTTC. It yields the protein CASTRGEAQYF.

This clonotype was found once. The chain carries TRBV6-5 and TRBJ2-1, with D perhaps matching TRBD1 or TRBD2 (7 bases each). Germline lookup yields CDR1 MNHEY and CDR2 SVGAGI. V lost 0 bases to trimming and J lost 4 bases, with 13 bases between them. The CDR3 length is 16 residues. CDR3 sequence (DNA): TGTGCCAGCAGTTACTCGGGGAGGGGGCGGTACAATGAGCAGTTCTTC. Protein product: CASSYSGRGRYNEQFF.

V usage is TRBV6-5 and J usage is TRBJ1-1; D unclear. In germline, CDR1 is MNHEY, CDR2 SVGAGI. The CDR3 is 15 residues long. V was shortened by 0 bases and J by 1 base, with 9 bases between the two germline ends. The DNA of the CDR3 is TGTGCCAGCAGTTACTCAGACATGTCGAACACTGAAGCTTTCTTT. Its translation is CASSYSDMSNTEAFF.

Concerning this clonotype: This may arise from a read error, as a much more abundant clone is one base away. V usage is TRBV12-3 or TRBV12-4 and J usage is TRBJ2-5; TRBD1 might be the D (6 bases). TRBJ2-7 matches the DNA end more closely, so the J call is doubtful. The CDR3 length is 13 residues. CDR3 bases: TGTGCCAGCAAACAGGGACCCTGTGGCGAGCAGTACTTC. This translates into CASKQGPCGEQYF.

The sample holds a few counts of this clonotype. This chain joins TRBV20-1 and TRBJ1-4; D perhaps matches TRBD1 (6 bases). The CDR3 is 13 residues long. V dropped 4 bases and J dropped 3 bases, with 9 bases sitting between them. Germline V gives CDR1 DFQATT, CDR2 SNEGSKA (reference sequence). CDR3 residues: CSATQGSNEKLFF. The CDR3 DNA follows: TGCAGTGCTACTCAGGGGTCTAATGAAAAACTGTTTTTT.

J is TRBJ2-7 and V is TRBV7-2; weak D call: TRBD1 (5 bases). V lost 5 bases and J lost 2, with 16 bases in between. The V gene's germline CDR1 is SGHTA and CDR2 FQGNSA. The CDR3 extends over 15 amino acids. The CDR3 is CASSPPRGRAYEQYF. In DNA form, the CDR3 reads TGTGCCAGCAGCCCCCCGAGAGGCAGGGCCTACGAGCAGTACTTC.

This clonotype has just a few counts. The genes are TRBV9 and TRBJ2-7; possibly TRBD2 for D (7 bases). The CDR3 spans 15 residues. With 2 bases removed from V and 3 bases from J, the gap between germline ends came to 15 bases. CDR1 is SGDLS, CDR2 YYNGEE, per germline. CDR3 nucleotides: TGTGCCAGCAGCGTTGAGGGGGGGGTCGGCTACGAGCAGTACTTC. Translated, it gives CASSVEGGVGYEQYF.